This T cell receptor beta chain derives from a study of T-cell reconstitution after alpha-beta-depleted transplantation in children (dated by TCRdb to 2016 to 2018). General notes on the study: The study quantitatively tracked T-cell immune reconstitution after TCRalphabeta/CD19-depleted allogeneic hematopoietic cell transplantation in children using TCR repertoire profiling.

This clonotype has a count of ten or more. Its antigen has not been determined. Base qualities are missing; no much larger clone stands one base away. This specimen's treatment or condition label, interpreted: allogeneic hematopoietic cell transplantation with graft depleted of TCRalphabeta T cells and CD19 B cells. Transplant recipients were children who received TCRalphabeta/CD19-depleted allogeneic hematopoietic cell grafts. Library construction relied on PCR. Sequencing used an Illumina HiSeq 2500. To normalize quantification of the TCRbeta repertoire, the TCR libraries were built with molecular barcoding that relied on unique molecular identifiers. The public reads were reprocessed in TCRdb via fastp at Q25 and MiXCR, keeping in-frame beta chains. Each entry is one CDR3 protein sequence, shown with its most common DNA and genes. The sample table lists about 580,000 distinct CDR3 sequences, more than 20% of them with a count of one. Roughly 15% of the sample is held by the ten biggest clonotypes.

The CDR3 holds 16 amino acids from the cysteine to the phenylalanine. The kept DNA is CDR3 alone, 48 bases in frame from the first base. From a lookup of the germline V gene (reference sequence), CDR1 and CDR2 are SGHAT and FQDESV. Trimming at the junction amounts to 5 bases on V and 1 base on J, and the germline ends lie 16 bases apart. The full study reports these points: Hyperexpanded clone frequencies declined over subsequent months; after one year, T-cell counts and TCRbeta diversity were mostly attributed to newly produced T cells. In some patients, high TCRbeta diversity at day 60 was attributed to recipient T cells and intrathymic progenitors that had survived conditioning. The apparently early recovery of alphabetaT-cell counts about two months after transplant reportedly depended on only several hundred rapidly expanded clones that came from non-depleted graft cells.

The V gene is TRBV11-1 and the J gene is TRBJ2-3; tentative D gene TRBD1, with 6 bases matching. Specimen: PBMCs, mostly from graft donor cells, collected 360 days after TCRalphabeta/CD19-depleted stem cell transplant. This receptor was identified in a boy younger than two who had a stem cell transplant for acute myeloid leukemia, so the T cells may come from the graft donor. The DNA is TGTGCCAGCAGCCCAGGACAGACGAGGGGCACAGATACGCAGTATTTT. This is translated as CASSPGQTRGTDTQYF.